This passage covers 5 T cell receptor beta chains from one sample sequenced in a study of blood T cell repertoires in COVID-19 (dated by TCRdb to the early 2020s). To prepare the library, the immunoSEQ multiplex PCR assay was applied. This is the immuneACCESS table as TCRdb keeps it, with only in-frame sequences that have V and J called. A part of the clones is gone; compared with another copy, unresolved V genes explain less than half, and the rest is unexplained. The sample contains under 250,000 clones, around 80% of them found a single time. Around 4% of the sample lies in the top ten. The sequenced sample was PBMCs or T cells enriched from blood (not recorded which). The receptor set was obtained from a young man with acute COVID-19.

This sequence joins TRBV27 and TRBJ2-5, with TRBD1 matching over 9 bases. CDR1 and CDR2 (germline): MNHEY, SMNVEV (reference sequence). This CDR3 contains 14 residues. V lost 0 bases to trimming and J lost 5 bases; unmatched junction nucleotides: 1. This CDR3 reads CASSLSGTGETQYF. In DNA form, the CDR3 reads TGTGCCAGCAGTTTATCCGGGACAGGGGAGACCCAGTACTTC.

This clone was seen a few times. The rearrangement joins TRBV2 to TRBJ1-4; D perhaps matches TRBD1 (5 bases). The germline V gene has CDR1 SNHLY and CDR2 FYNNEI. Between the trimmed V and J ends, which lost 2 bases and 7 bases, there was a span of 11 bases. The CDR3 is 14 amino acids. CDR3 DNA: TGTGCCAGCAGTGAACCCAGGGCAGGTGAAAAACTGTTTTTT. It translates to CASSEPRAGEKLFF.

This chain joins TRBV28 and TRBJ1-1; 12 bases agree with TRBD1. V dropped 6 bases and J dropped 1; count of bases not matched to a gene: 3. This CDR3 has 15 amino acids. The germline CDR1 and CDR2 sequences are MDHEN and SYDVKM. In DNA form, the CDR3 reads TGTGCCAGCAGGGGACAGGGGGCACAGAACACTGAAGCTTTCTTT. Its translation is CASRGQGAQNTEAFF.

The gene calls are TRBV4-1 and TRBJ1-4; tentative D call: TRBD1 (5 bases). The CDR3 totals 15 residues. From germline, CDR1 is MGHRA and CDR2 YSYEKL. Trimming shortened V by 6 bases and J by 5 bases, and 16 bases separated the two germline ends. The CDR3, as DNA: TGCGCCAGCAGTTACAAGGAAGACAGCAATGAAAAACTGTTTTTT. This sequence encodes CASSYKEDSNEKLFF.

The DNA for the CDR3 is TGTGCCAGCAGCCGAACAACCAACACTGAAGCTTTCTTT. This encodes CASSRTTNTEAFF. The chain combines TRBV7-3 with TRBJ1-1; D is uncertain. Germline V gene sequence: CDR1 SGHTA, CDR2 FQGTGA. The CDR3 has 13 residues. The V gene lost 5 bases and the J gene lost 2 bases, with 9 bases spanning the gap.